The clone carrying this T cell receptor (beta chain) came up many times. The data were obtained in a study of regulatory T cells in long-lasting Graves disease. Time point of the sample: newly diagnosed GD, antithyroid drugs for less than 3 months. Making the TCR library involved RNA that had been extracted from PBMCs. This CDR3 comprises 13 residues. Germline V gives CDR1 MDHEN, CDR2 SYDVKM. The ends were cut back, 6 bases at V and 1 base at J, with 10 bases in the middle. To make TCR beta libraries, researchers used iRepertoire HTBI primers and Arm-PCR of CDR3 regions. TCRdb reanalysed the multiplex PCR reads using MiXCR and keeps one entry per CDR3 protein. The repertoire holds 500,000 to 700,000 distinct CDR3 sequences, with around 17% as singletons. The sample also formed part of further work on T cells in Graves' hyperthyroidism and ophthalmopathy.

Specimen: peripheral blood mononuclear cells (PBMCs), collected at new diagnosis, from a patient treated with antithyroid drugs. This chain links TRBV28 with TRBJ2-7; no clear D gene. This clonotype was sampled from a woman aged 25 to 39 with Graves disease. The CDR3 DNA sequence: TGTGCCAGCAGGCCAGGAGCGTCCTACGAGCAGTACTTC. Encoded protein: CASRPGASYEQYF.